The T cell receptor (beta chain) under discussion was sequenced for a study of shared clonotypes between healthy human individuals (dated by TCRdb to about 2020). With regard to the full study: A couple of women and three men aged 18 to 49 years were included in the cohort. Each donor's leukapheresis produced roughly between roughly 0.85 and 9.5 billion PBMCs. To estimate repertoire size and how much clonotype sharing occurs between individuals, the study deeply sequenced the blood TCR repertoires of several healthy adults. To increase sequencing depth and limit assay-specific biases, different laboratories used diverse techniques to prepare libraries and sequence TCR repertoires.

Only a few counts were recorded for this clone. Its cognate antigen has yet to be identified. Base qualities are not provided; no much larger clone lies one nucleotide away. The donors were healthy, HIV-negative adults who had no recently reported acute infections or vaccinations. Every donor was a Caucasian adult residing in Nashville, Tennessee, USA. For unsorted samples, tens of millions of PBMCs were counted, and genomic DNA was extracted using the QIAamp DNA Blood Mini kit. After blood collection by leukapheresis, PBMCs were isolated using Ficoll-Histopaque density gradient centrifugation and then cryopreserved in the vapor phase of liquid nitrogen. Study-wide conclusions, independent of this receptor: Sampling was restricted to blood, and TCR repertoires in tissues likely differ from the TCR repertoires found in blood. Pairwise subsampling indicated that sequencing depth was expected to affect the degree of clonotype sharing among donors. Because the study included a small number of donors, the genetic and exposure-history diversity represented was limited.

V gives up 6 bases and J gives up 4 bases, and the segment between their germline ends measures 16 bases. CDR1 and CDR2 were assigned from the germline V gene (reference sequence) as MNHEY and SMNVEV. Including cysteine and phenylalanine, the CDR3 has 14 amino acids. Only the CDR3 part of the read is kept: 42 bases, read in frame from the first base. Using the deep immunoSEQ assay, TCR CDR3 regions were amplified from genomic DNA by multiplex PCR. For each cell subset, the extracted genomic DNA was distributed evenly across all wells of several immunoSEQ 96-well plates, and each plate served as one replicate. For unsorted PBMC, about 270 ng of genomic DNA, equivalent to approximately 30,000 T cell genomes, went into each replicate PCR. Ten immunoSEQ deep assay plates were used to sequence the unsorted PBMC genomic DNA. The purified libraries were quantified using a Qubit 3.0 fluorometer, sized with a Bioanalyzer 2100, and then quantified again using the KAPA Library Quantification kit. A separate single-read 150-cycle Illumina NextSeq 550 flow cell was used to sequence each immunoSEQ 96-well plate. Per the original workflow: Because the immunoSEQ output included only junctional sequences and no quality scores, the filtering could not be the same as the filtering used for full-length reads. Sequences were annotated with PyIR, a Python wrapper for IgBLAST v1.9, using IMGT germline references to assign V/J genes and CDR3. Any read was removed if the V/J assignment was weak (E-value above 1e-6), the CDR3 was missing, or the read contained stop codons, out-of-frame junctions, or ambiguous translated residues. V3J clonotypes were defined by identical inferred V gene, J gene, and CDR3 amino acid sequence. The percentage overlap between two repertoires was calculated by dividing the number of shared unique clonotypes by the size of the smaller repertoire. Repertoire richness was assessed with RTK rarefaction, the Chao1 estimator, and Recon v2.1 estimates of unobserved clonotypes. Sourced from immuneACCESS, this table was stored by TCRdb with only in-frame sequences that have V and J called. A share of the clones is absent; for the studies checked, an unresolved V gene accounts for under half, and the remainder has no known explanation. That table gives V, J and clone size, and the DNA gave D and trimming. For this sample there are fewer than 600,000 clones; roughly 79% appear just once. Jointly, the top ten make up about 12% of the sample.

The sequencing sample was made of PBMCs. The rearranged segments are TRBV27 and TRBJ2-7, and perhaps TRBD2 as D gene, on 6 matching bases. The sequence came from a woman in her 40s in good health. Some clones in this sample may be carry-over from other donors' samples. This receptor has the CDR3 CASSPRRDGYEQYF. The sequenced DNA is TGTGCCAGCAGCCCCCGGCGGGATGGATACGAGCAGTACTTC.